The sequence of this T cell receptor beta chain was determined in a study of blood T cell repertoires in COVID-19. Study-wide background: COVID-19 samples collected from the United States, Italy and Spain covered acute and convalescent phases. T cells, B-cell-depleted T cells, or PBMCs supplied cDNA or gDNA.

V lost 5 bases and J 0 bases, leaving 10 bases between the germline ends. The CDR3 runs 14 residues. Germline V gene lookup returns CDR1 SEHNR and CDR2 FQNEAQ (reference sequence). Per the authors' pipeline: Counts of nucleated cells, estimated from reference gene primer amplification, were obtained. The table came from immunoSEQ multiplex PCR; TCRdb's copy has only in-frame clones and leaves some out. V and J calls and clone size are given by that table; D and trimming were obtained from the DNA. The sample holds some 250,000 clones; approximately 90% are singletons and the top ten take 0.99%. The sequence was obtained from a woman in her 40s who had recovered from COVID-19. The rearrangement links TRBV7-9 to TRBJ1-2; D might be TRBD1 (6 bases). Sequenced input: peripheral blood. Here the CDR3 DNA reads TGTGCCAGCAGCCCAAGGACAGCTAACTATGGCTACACCTTC. Translation: CASSPRTANYGYTF. Filled out from reference TRBV7-9 and TRBJ1-2, the complete variable domain reads DTGVSQNPRHKITKRGQNVTFRCDPISEHNRLYWYRQTLGQGPEFLTYFQNEAQLEKSRLLSDRFSAERPKGSFSTLEIQRTEQGDSAMYLCASSPRTANYGYTFGSGTRLTVV.